Below, 19 T cell receptor beta chains from the same sample are listed, as sequenced in a study of PD-1 blockade in classical Hodgkin lymphoma. Method: immunoSEQ multiplex PCR; TCRdb's copy keeps in-frame clones and lacks some. The top ten clones hold under 9% of a sample with about 16,000 clones, about four fifths of them seen once. The time point is: newly diagnosed, previously untreated cHL patient sample. The sequenced sample consisted of peripheral blood mononuclear cells (PBMCs). These receptors all come from a human donor with classical Hodgkin lymphoma.

V gene TRBV7-9 combines with J gene TRBJ2-3, with 10 bases matching TRBD2. The CDR3 totals 13 residues. V lost 8 bases to trimming and J lost 3 bases; unmatched junction nucleotides: 2. CDR1 is SEHNR, CDR2 FQNEAQ, per germline (reference sequence). The CDR3 sequence: CASLLAGTDTQYF. CDR3 nucleotide sequence: TGTGCCAGCCTACTAGCGGGAACAGATACGCAGTATTTT.

This clone was observed a few times. The rearrangement uses TRBV7-3 and TRBJ2-1; D is uncertain. The germline gives CDR1 SGHTA, CDR2 FQGTGA. V lost 2 bases, J lost 0 bases, and 11 bases lay in between. There are 16 residues in the CDR3. The CDR3 loop reads CASSLFPRSSYNEQFF. The CDR3 coding sequence is TGTGCCAGCAGCTTATTCCCCCGTAGCTCCTACAATGAGCAGTTCTTC.

This CDR3 reads CASSEGLPGADTIYF. The CDR3 DNA follows: TGCGCCAGCAGTGAGGGTCTCCCGGGGGCTGACACCATATATTTT. V and J are TRBV10-2 and TRBJ1-3; tentatively, D is TRBD1 (6 bases). The germline V gene encodes CDR1 WSHSY and CDR2 SAAADI. This CDR3 spans 15 amino acids. V dropped 2 bases and J dropped 8 bases, with 16 bases sitting between them.

The chain combines TRBV2 with TRBJ1-2; 11 bases match TRBD1. CDR1 SNHLY and CDR2 FYNNEI come from the germline V gene. The trim removed 11 bases at V and 7 bases at J, leaving 9 bases unmatched. The CDR3 runs 13 residues. The CDR3 loop reads CADRTGGASGYTF. The CDR3 coding sequence is TGTGCCGACCGGACAGGGGGCGCGAGTGGCTACACCTTC.

The chain has TRBV25-1 and TRBJ1-2; the D is unclear. Trimming took off 7 bases at V and 5 bases at J, with 14 bases between the two ends. CDR3 size: 13 residues. From germline, CDR1 is MGHDK and CDR2 SYGVNS. The CDR3 DNA reads TGTGCCAGCAAATTAGCCGAGGCTTATGGCTACACCTTC. Translating it yields CASKLAEAYGYTF.

This clone was detected once. The chain links TRBV11-3 to TRBJ2-3, with D possibly being TRBD2 (5 bases). Between the trimmed V and J ends, which lost 5 bases and 2 bases, there was a span of 8 bases. This CDR3 contains 13 residues. Germline CDR1 is SGHNT and CDR2 is YENEEA. Here the CDR3 DNA reads TGTGCCAGCAGCCCCGGGGACACAGATACGCAGTATTTT. Residues: CASSPGDTDTQYF.

V and J are TRBV9 and TRBJ2-1, with TRBD2 matching over 7 bases. CDR1 and CDR2 from the germline V gene are SGDLS and YYNGEE. The CDR3 has 15 residues. Germline trimming cut 0 bases from V and 5 bases from J; bases unmatched to any gene: 5. For the CDR3, the DNA is TGTGCCAGCAGCGTAGCACTAGCGAGAGACAATGAGCAGTTCTTC. Its translation is CASSVALARDNEQFF.

V is TRBV5-1 and J is TRBJ2-7; D ambiguous. The V gene lost 0 bases and the J gene lost 5 bases, with 12 bases spanning the gap. This CDR3 spans 14 amino acids. In germline, CDR1 is SGHRS, CDR2 YFSETQ. DNA for the CDR3: TGCGCCAGCAGCTTGGAGACACCCCAGGACGAGCAGTACTTC. Its translation: CASSLETPQDEQYF.

The V gene is TRBV18, the J gene TRBJ1-5; 10 bases line up with TRBD1. V shed 1 base, J shed 6 bases, and the junction held 6 bases outside the gene matches. From germline, CDR1 is KGHSH and CDR2 LQKENI. CDR3 size: 16 residues. CDR3 sequence reads: CASSPRGTGVLQPQHF. The CDR3 DNA sequence: TGTGCCAGCTCACCACGAGGGACAGGGGTTCTTCAGCCCCAGCATTTT.

The chain is built from TRBV28 and TRBJ2-5, with D possibly called TRBD1 or TRBD2 (6 bases each). This CDR3 spans 13 amino acids. V lost 2 bases and J lost 4, with 8 bases in between. Germline values: CDR1 MDHEN, CDR2 SYDVKM. The CDR3: CASSLGGRETQYF. Written as DNA, the CDR3 is TGTGCCAGCAGTTTAGGGGGGCGAGAGACCCAGTACTTC.

The chain recombines TRBV5-1 with TRBJ1-1; TRBD1 matches at 10 bases. The CDR3 spans 15 residues. The V segment lost 6 bases and the J segment 0 bases; nucleotides outside the gene matches: 5. Germline CDR1 is SGHRS and CDR2 is YFSETQ. CDR3 DNA sequence: TGCGCCAGCACGGACAGGGGGTCTATGAACACTGAAGCTTTCTTT. It yields the protein CASTDRGSMNTEAFF.

The CDR3 DNA follows: TGTGCCAGCAGCTTGGCCGGGGGGGGATGGGTTGGAGAGACCCAGTACTTC. This codes for CASSLAGGGWVGETQYF. The rearrangement joins TRBV5-4 to TRBJ2-5, with TRBD2 matching over 8 bases. With V trimmed by 0 bases and J by 4 bases, 11 bases remained unmatched. Germline loops: CDR1 SGHNT, CDR2 YYREEE (reference sequence). The CDR3 sequence is 17 residues long. The full variable domain, with the rest looked up from reference TRBV5-4 and TRBJ2-5, is ETGVTQSPTHLIKTRGQQVTLRCSSQSGHNTVSWYQQALGQGPQFIFQYYREEENGRGNFPPRFSGLQFPNYSSELNVNALELDDSALYLCASSLAGGGWVGETQYFGPGTRLLVL.

The rearrangement joins TRBV7-2 to TRBJ2-1, with 10 bases aligning to TRBD2. With V trimmed by 6 bases and J by 6 bases, 8 bases remained unmatched. Looked up from germline, CDR1 is SGHTA and CDR2 is FQGNSA. This CDR3 region has 15 residues. CDR3 nucleotides: TGTGCCAGCAGGAGAGCTAGCGGGAGCAGCAATGAGCAGTTCTTC. Translated: CASRRASGSSNEQFF.

The J gene is TRBJ1-6, the V gene TRBV5-1, with D possibly being TRBD1 (5 bases). Deletions cut 3 bases from V and 3 bases from J, with 10 bases between. The CDR3 totals 15 residues. Germline assignment: CDR1 SGHRS and CDR2 YFSETQ. The CDR3 loop is CASSSYTGYNSPLHF. In nucleotides, the CDR3 is TGCGCCAGCAGCTCATATACAGGCTATAATTCACCCCTCCACTTT.

The rearrangement joins TRBV6-5 to TRBJ2-7; no reliable D call. Trimming removed 3 bases at V and 2 bases at J, with 17 bases between. Germline V gene lookup returns CDR1 MNHEY and CDR2 SVGAGI. CDR3 length: 16 residues. The CDR3 DNA reads TGTGCCAGCAGTTATGGAAGGGCGGCCCTTCCCTACGAGCAGTACTTC. Translating gives CASSYGRAALPYEQYF.

The chain uses TRBV5-6 and TRBJ1-3, with 8 nucleotides matching TRBD1. The CDR3 length is 16 residues. After removal of 0 bases from V and 0 bases from J, the junction contained 2 bases not matched to a gene. Germline CDR1 SGHDT, CDR2 YYEEEE. The DNA for the CDR3 is TGTGCCAGCAGCTTGGTGGACAGGGACTCTGGAAACACCATATATTTT. It translates to CASSLVDRDSGNTIYF. Based on the CDR3 plus reference TRBV5-6 and TRBJ1-3, the full variable domain is DAGVTQSPTHLIKTRGQQVTLRCSPKSGHDTVSWYQQALGQGPQFIFQYYEEEERQRGNFPDRFSGHQFPNYSSELNVNALLLGDSALYLCASSLVDRDSGNTIYFGEGSWLTVV.

This chain connects TRBV12-1 to TRBJ2-1. TRBV12-1 represents a pseudogene. This CDR3 comprises 11 residues. The CDR3 protein is CASSFADEQFF. Written as DNA, the CDR3 is TGTGCCAGCAGCTTCGCCGATGAGCAGTTCTTC.

The CDR3 DNA reads TGTGCCAGCAGTCGGATTGGGGCCCACTACGAGCAGTACTTC. It encodes CASSRIGAHYEQYF. This chain joins TRBV13 and TRBJ2-7; weak D call: TRBD1 (5 bases). Germline V lookup: CDR1 PRHDT, CDR2 FYEKMQ (reference sequence). There are 14 residues in the CDR3. The V gene lost 6 bases and the J gene lost 3 bases, with 15 bases spanning the gap.

Concerning this clone: One end of the junction varies from germline; a read error may be responsible. J is TRBJ2-7 and V is TRBV7-7; maybe TRBD1 (6 bases). The germline CDR1 and CDR2 sequences are SSHAT and FNYEAQ (reference sequence). The CDR3 length is 13 residues. This chain's CDR3 is CASSHPGAYEQYF. The CDR3 bases are TGTGCTAGCAGCCACCCAGGGGCCTACGAGCAGTACTTC.